The 31 T cell receptor beta chains below come from one sample, sequenced in a study of T cell responses to AZD1222 COVID-19 vaccine. TCRdb keeps only in-frame clones here, not all; method: immunoSEQ multiplex PCR. The sample yields approximately 140,000 clones, 89% seen once. The input for sequencing was peripheral blood, taken on day 0 of AZD1222 vaccination. These TCRs come from an adult in good health.

V gene TRBV11-2 combines with J gene TRBJ2-5, with TRBD2 matching 11 bases. CDR3 length equals 14 residues. Germline V gene sequence: CDR1 SGHAT, CDR2 FQNNGV. Unmatched junction bases numbered 4, after V lost 6 bases and J lost 4 bases. This CDR3 reads CASSFSGRGETQYF. The CDR3 nucleotides read TGTGCCAGCAGTTTTAGCGGGAGGGGAGAGACCCAGTACTTC.

The rearrangement joins TRBV5-1 to TRBJ1-6; perhaps TRBD1 as D (5 bases). V lost 0 bases and J 7 bases, leaving 14 bases between the germline ends. Germline V gives CDR1 SGHRS, CDR2 YFSETQ. CDR3 size: 16 residues. CDR3 loop: CASSLVSGRRNSPLHF. The CDR3 DNA is TGCGCCAGCAGCTTGGTCTCAGGGAGGAGAAATTCACCCCTCCACTTT.

The CDR3 DNA reads TGTGCCAGCAGTGACGAAGGCGGGGAAGTGGGTGGGGCCAACGTCCTGACTTTC. It yields the protein CASSDEGGEVGGANVLTF. This rearrangement joins TRBV6-4 to TRBJ2-6, with a tentative D call TRBD2 (6 bases). CDR1 and CDR2 from the germline V gene are MRHNA and SNTAGT. The germline V and J ends were trimmed by 2 bases and 3 bases, with 17 bases remaining between them. This CDR3 spans 18 amino acids.

The chain uses TRBV25-1 and TRBJ2-3; the D is unclear. The germline V gene has CDR1 MGHDK and CDR2 SYGVNS. Between the trimmed V and J ends, which lost 6 bases and 2 bases, there was a span of 15 bases. This CDR3 is built from 15 residues. The CDR3 nucleotides read TGTGCCAGCAGATATACAGCGTTAACCACAGATACGCAGTATTTT. This codes for CASRYTALTTDTQYF. Together with reference TRBV25-1 and TRBJ2-3, the CDR3 gives the full variable domain: EADIYQTPRYLVIGTGKKITLECSQTMGHDKMYWYQQDPGMELHLIHYSYGVNSTEKGDLSSESTVSRIRTEHFPLTLESARPSHTSQYLCASRYTALTTDTQYFGPGTRLTVL.

This clone was recorded a few times. The V and J genes are TRBV29-1 and TRBJ1-2; D gene uncertain. Germline V gene sequence: CDR1 SQVTM, CDR2 ANQGSEA. V was pared by 0 bases and J by 2 bases, with 4 bases between. This CDR3 spans 12 amino acids. The CDR3 DNA reads as TGCAGCGTTGAAGAGGTCAACTATGGCTACACCTTC. The encoded protein is CSVEEVNYGYTF.

This chain links TRBV5-6 with TRBJ1-2; no reliable D call. The length of the CDR3 is 17 residues. V was pared by 0 bases and J by 5 bases, with 20 bases between. CDR1 SGHDT and CDR2 YYEEEE come from the germline V gene. CDR3 bases: TGTGCCAGCAGCTTGGCGGTTGGGATTACAGAAGAATATGGCTACACCTTC. This encodes CASSLAVGITEEYGYTF.

The chain joins TRBV28 to TRBJ2-1; no reliable D call. V was cut by 5 bases and J by 4 bases, with 9 bases left in between. The CDR3 is made up of 13 amino acids. The germline gives CDR1 MDHEN, CDR2 SYDVKM. The CDR3 DNA reads TGTGCCAGCAGTACCACGCCATACAATGAGCAGTTCTTC. It translates to CASSTTPYNEQFF.

Only one count was recorded for this clone. The chain has TRBV10-1 and TRBJ1-1; TRBD1 might be the D (5 bases). The germline gives CDR1 WNHNN, CDR2 SYGVQD (reference sequence). V gave up 3 bases and J gave up 7 bases, with 18 bases separating them. This CDR3 spans 15 amino acids. The CDR3: CASSDYALGEVEAFF. CDR3 nucleotide sequence: TGCGCCAGCAGTGACTACGCTTTGGGGGAAGTTGAAGCTTTCTTT.

The chain joins TRBV28 to TRBJ2-4; D is unclear. The CDR3 extends over 12 amino acids. V shed 2 bases and J shed 9 bases, with 8 bases lying between them. Germline CDR1 and CDR2: MDHEN and SYDVKM. CDR3 DNA: TGTGCCAGCAGTTTAAGGTATCGCATTCAGTACTTC. Translation: CASSLRYRIQYF. The variable domain in full, completed from reference TRBV28 and TRBJ2-4, reads DVKVTQSSRYLVKRTGEKVFLECVQDMDHENMFWYRQDPGLGLRLIYFSYDVKMKEKGDIPEGYSVSREKKERFSLILESASTNQTSMYLCASSLRYRIQYFGAGTRLSVL.

The chain combines TRBV28 with TRBJ1-2; tentatively, D is TRBD1 (6 bases). V dropped 5 bases and J dropped 9 bases, with 13 bases sitting between them. The CDR3 loop spans 12 amino acids. Germline loops: CDR1 MDHEN, CDR2 SYDVKM. DNA of the CDR3: TGTGCCAGCAGTCTTCAGGGGAGAAGCTACACCTTC. It is translated as CASSLQGRSYTF.

The V call is TRBV7-8, the J call TRBJ1-1; possibly TRBD1 for D (5 bases). Between the trimmed V and J ends, which lost 7 bases and 3 bases, there was a span of 21 bases. Germline V gene data show CDR1 as SGHVS and CDR2 as FQNEAQ. CDR3 length equals 16 residues. CDR3 DNA sequence: TGTGCCAGCATCAAGTACCGGTGGGCGGGGGACACTGAAGCTTTCTTT. Its protein is CASIKYRWAGDTEAFF.

The gene calls are TRBV19 and TRBJ2-6; no firm D call. The germline gives CDR1 LNHDA, CDR2 SQIVND (reference sequence). Trimming took 7 bases from V and 4 from J, leaving 8 bases between them. The CDR3 contains 13 residues. In DNA, the CDR3 is TGTGCCAGTATGCGGCAGGGGGCCAACGTCCTGACTTTC. Residues: CASMRQGANVLTF.

This chain connects TRBV7-3 to TRBJ1-3; no clear D. Germline CDR1 reads SGHTA; CDR2 reads FQGTGA. V was pared by 2 bases and J by 3 bases, with 8 bases between. The CDR3 covers 14 residues. CDR3 residues: CASSLLRRGNTIYF. CDR3 coding DNA: TGTGCCAGCAGCTTACTAAGGCGTGGAAACACCATATATTTT.

The chain recombines TRBV30 with TRBJ1-5; no definite D call. The CDR3 runs 13 residues. The V end lost 2 bases, the J end lost 5 bases, and 10 bases lay between the germline ends. CDR1 and CDR2 (germline): GTSNPN, SVGIG (reference sequence). CDR3 loop: CAWSTQRDQPQHF. The CDR3 coding sequence is TGTGCCTGGAGTACACAGAGAGATCAGCCCCAGCATTTT.

V and J are TRBV11-2 and TRBJ1-4; D possibly corresponds to TRBD1 (5 bases). The germline V gene has CDR1 SGHAT and CDR2 FQNNGV. V dropped 3 bases and J dropped 10 bases, with 9 bases sitting between them. CDR3 length equals 12 residues. CDR3 in amino acids: CASSFAGGKLFF. DNA for the CDR3: TGTGCCAGCAGCTTTGCGGGGGGAAAACTGTTTTTT.

This clone was recorded only once. V and J are TRBV11-2 and TRBJ2-2; possibly TRBD1 for D (6 bases). The germline CDR1 and CDR2 sequences are SGHAT and FQNNGV. The CDR3 sequence is 16 residues long. V lost 4 bases to trimming and J lost 7 bases, with 19 bases between them. The CDR3 DNA follows: TGTGCCAGCAGCTCCCGATGGGGGCAAAGTATCGGGGAGCTGTTTTTT. It specifies CASSSRWGQSIGELFF.

The rearrangement uses TRBV27 and TRBJ2-2; D tentatively fits TRBD1 or TRBD2 (6 bases each). Germline V gives CDR1 MNHEY, CDR2 SMNVEV (reference sequence). There are 14 residues in the CDR3. The V end was cut by 7 bases, the J end by 6 bases, with 15 bases between. The CDR3: CASNPVGGSGELFF. The CDR3 coding sequence is TGTGCCAGCAACCCAGTGGGGGGCTCCGGGGAGCTGTTTTTT.

This sequence joins TRBV5-1 and TRBJ1-1; 8 positions agree with TRBD1. Germline V gene data show CDR1 as SGHRS and CDR2 as YFSETQ. The length of the CDR3 is 13 residues. J was trimmed by 7 bases and V by 2 bases; bases with no gene match: 4. CDR3 sequence reads: CASSFTGGSEAFF. CDR3 nucleotide sequence: TGCGCCAGCAGCTTTACAGGGGGAAGTGAAGCTTTCTTT.

This clone was seen just once. The gene calls are TRBV5-5 and TRBJ2-1, with D perhaps matching TRBD1 or TRBD2 (6 bases each). Trimming took off 1 base at V and 2 bases at J, with 19 bases between the two ends. The CDR3 consists of 18 residues. CDR1 SGHKS and CDR2 YYEKEE come from the germline V gene (reference sequence). CDR3 in amino acids: CASSLIPNREAAYNEQFF. The CDR3, as DNA: TGTGCCAGCAGCTTGATCCCGAACAGGGAGGCGGCCTACAATGAGCAGTTCTTC.

The chain carries TRBV7-9 and TRBJ2-1; no definite D call. Germline V gives CDR1 SEHNR, CDR2 FQNEAQ (reference sequence). V was clipped by 3 bases and J by 11 bases, with 11 bases between them. This CDR3 is 12 amino acids long. The CDR3 region is CASSFSYGKQFF. CDR3 bases: TGTGCCAGCAGCTTTAGCTATGGGAAGCAGTTCTTC.

CDR3 in amino acids: CASSWSSGGTYEQYF. As DNA, the CDR3 is TGCGCCAGCAGCTGGAGCAGTGGCGGTACCTACGAGCAGTACTTC. This chain links TRBV5-1 with TRBJ2-7; D is unresolved. Germline lookup yields CDR1 SGHRS and CDR2 YFSETQ. V shed 3 bases and J shed 2 bases, with 15 bases lying between them. The CDR3 contains 15 residues.

The J gene is TRBJ1-3, the V gene TRBV23-1; D unclear. TRBV23-1 is an ORF, with its function uncertain. The V and J ends lost 0 bases and 1 base respectively, with 16 bases between them. This CDR3 is built from 18 residues. CDR3 loop: CASSQSGRRWESGNTIYF. The CDR3 nucleotides read TGCGCCAGCAGTCAATCGGGCAGAAGGTGGGAGTCTGGAAACACCATATATTTT.

The CDR3 sequence: CAISGQGEETQYF. As DNA, the CDR3 is TGTGCCATCAGTGGACAGGGGGAAGAGACCCAGTACTTC. The V gene is TRBV10-3, the J gene TRBJ2-5; TRBD1 aligns across 9 bases. CDR3 length: 13 amino acids. V gave up 4 bases and J gave up 3 bases; unmatched junction bases: 0. Germline V lookup: CDR1 ENHRY, CDR2 SYGVKD.

The chain joins TRBV30 to TRBJ1-3; 9 nucleotides agree with TRBD1. Per germline, CDR1 GTSNPN and CDR2 SVGIG (reference sequence). V trimming: 3 bases; J trimming: 4 bases; junction bases outside the gene matches: 7. The CDR3 contains 15 residues. Here the CDR3 DNA reads TGTGCCTGGAGGGAACAGGGGGCTGGAGGAAACACCATATATTTT. Translation gives CAWREQGAGGNTIYF.

The rearrangement uses TRBV7-2 and TRBJ2-2; no clear D. The germline V gene encodes CDR1 SGHTA and CDR2 FQGNSA. This CDR3 spans 14 amino acids. V shed 1 base and J shed 1 base, with 4 bases lying between them. The CDR3 coding sequence is TGTGCCAGCAGCTTAGAGGTGAACACCGGGGAGCTGTTTTTT. Its translation is CASSLEVNTGELFF.

This sequence joins TRBV5-1 and TRBJ2-7; 7 nucleotides align to TRBD1. From germline, CDR1 is SGHRS and CDR2 YFSETQ. The CDR3 runs to 15 residues. The junction had 5 bases not matched to a gene; V was cut back by 0 bases and J by 2 bases. The CDR3 nucleotides are TGCGCCAGCAGCTTGGTGGGACAGAAGGCCTACGAGCAGTACTTC. It is translated as CASSLVGQKAYEQYF. The full variable domain, with the rest looked up from reference TRBV5-1 and TRBJ2-7, is KAGVTQTPRYLIKTRGQQVTLSCSPISGHRSVSWYQQTPGQGLQFLFEYFSETQRNKGNFPGRFSGRQFSNSRSEMNVSTLELGDSALYLCASSLVGQKAYEQYFGPGTRLTVT.

The chain combines TRBV6-5 with TRBJ2-2; D might be TRBD2 (5 bases). The CDR3 spans 13 residues. In germline, CDR1 is MNHEY, CDR2 SVGAGI. V was trimmed by 8 bases and J by 1 base, leaving 8 bases between them. The CDR3 here is CASLLGNTGELFF. In DNA form, the CDR3 reads TGTGCCAGCCTACTAGGGAACACCGGGGAGCTGTTTTTT.

The chain has TRBV5-1 and TRBJ2-7; D gene ambiguous. CDR3 length: 12 amino acids. CDR1 is SGHRS and CDR2 is YFSETQ in the germline V gene. Deletions cut 6 bases from V and 7 bases from J, with 14 bases between. The CDR3 sequence: CASTSPLGEQYF. The DNA of the CDR3 is TGCGCCAGCACATCCCCCCTCGGAGAGCAGTACTTC.

V and J are TRBV5-1 and TRBJ1-2; 8 bases fit TRBD1. Germline V CDR1 and CDR2: SGHRS, YFSETQ. V shed 5 bases and J 6 bases; nucleotides not matched to a gene: 12. The CDR3 runs to 15 residues. For the CDR3, the DNA is TGCGCCAGCAGGGGGACAGGCGGTTCAGAACATGGCTACACCTTC. The encoded protein is CASRGTGGSEHGYTF.

The rearrangement links TRBV7-2 to TRBJ2-7; 10 positions agree with TRBD2. The V gene end was trimmed by 9 bases and the J gene end by 7 bases; junction bases not matched to a gene: 12. Germline assignment: CDR1 SGHTA and CDR2 FQGNSA. The CDR3 runs to 14 residues. The CDR3 DNA reads as TGTGCCAGTACTGTGGCTAGCGGGAGAATAGAGCAGTACTTC. Translating gives CASTVASGRIEQYF.

This clone was observed once. The rearrangement links TRBV11-2 to TRBJ2-1, with TRBD1 matching 7 bases. Per germline, CDR1 SGHAT and CDR2 FQNNGV. The CDR3 extends over 15 amino acids. V shed 1 base and J 5 bases; nucleotides not matched to a gene: 5. CDR3 protein: CASSLVGTVNNEQFF. CDR3 nucleotide sequence: TGTGCCAGCAGCTTAGTTGGGACAGTCAACAATGAGCAGTTCTTC. The full variable domain, with the rest looked up from reference TRBV11-2 and TRBJ2-1, is EAGVAQSPRYKIIEKRQSVAFWCNPISGHATLYWYQQILGQGPKLLIQFQNNGVVDDSQLPKDRFSAERLKGVDSTLKIQPAKLEDSAVYLCASSLVGTVNNEQFFGPGTRLTVL.